This is a list of T cell receptor beta chains from one sample in a study of blood T cell repertoires in COVID-19. Sequencing was performed with immunoSEQ multiplex PCR; in TCRdb, only in-frame clones are kept and a portion is missing. The data contain 110,000 to 150,000 clones, 70% to 85% of them singletons. Sequenced material: peripheral blood. These receptor sequences come from a man between 60 and 75 years old with acute or convalescent COVID-19. CDR3s include the opening cysteine and the closing phenylalanine or tryptophan. Each record gives: D gene, clone size, V gene, J gene, CDR3 protein, CDR3 DNA. A D gene is named only where the DNA matches it firmly. Clone sizes are given selectively: once, few, many, or a class where the clone is expanded.

d_gene: TRBD1; abundance: few; v_gene: TRBV18; j_gene: TRBJ2-7; CDR3aa: CASSPGTGVYEQYF; CDR3nt: TGTGCCAGCTCACCCGGGACAGGTGTATACGAGCAGTACTTC
d_gene: .; abundance: .; v_gene: TRBV3-1/TRBV3-2; j_gene: TRBJ2-2; CDR3aa: CASKTIAVGTGELFF; CDR3nt: TGTGCCAGCAAGACAATAGCGGTTGGCACCGGGGAGCTGTTTTTT
d_gene: TRBD2; abundance: .; v_gene: TRBV5-1; j_gene: TRBJ2-1; CDR3aa: CASSLQASGKYNEQFF; CDR3nt: TGCGCCAGCAGCTTGCAGGCTAGCGGGAAATACAATGAGCAGTTCTTC
d_gene: .; abundance: many; v_gene: TRBV4-1; j_gene: TRBJ1-6; CDR3aa: CASSLRGSYNSPLHF; CDR3nt: TGCGCCAGCAGCTTACGGGGCTCCTATAATTCACCCCTCCACTTT
d_gene: .; abundance: .; v_gene: TRBV7-8; j_gene: TRBJ1-5; CDR3aa: CASSLLAVHSNQPQHF; CDR3nt: TGTGCCAGCAGCTTGTTGGCAGTGCATAGCAATCAGCCCCAGCATTTT
d_gene: .; abundance: .; v_gene: TRBV19; j_gene: TRBJ1-4; CDR3aa: CASSTQGPIATNEKLFF; CDR3nt: TGTGCCAGTAGTACCCAGGGGCCTATTGCAACTAATGAAAAACTGTTTTTT
d_gene: .; abundance: once; v_gene: TRBV4-2; j_gene: TRBJ1-6; CDR3aa: CASSQDRLSYNSPLHF; CDR3nt: TGTGCCAGCAGCCAAGATCGACTCTCCTATAATTCACCCCTCCACTTT
d_gene: .; abundance: .; v_gene: TRBV29-1; j_gene: TRBJ1-1; CDR3aa: CSVNGGRTEAFF; CDR3nt: TGCAGCGTTAACGGGGGGCGCACTGAAGCTTTCTTT
d_gene: TRBD2; abundance: .; v_gene: TRBV28; j_gene: TRBJ2-7; CDR3aa: CASSLGVAGAKAYEQYF; CDR3nt: TGTGCCAGCAGTTTGGGGGTAGCGGGAGCTAAAGCCTACGAGCAGTACTTC
d_gene: TRBD2; abundance: .; v_gene: TRBV5-5; j_gene: TRBJ2-5; CDR3aa: CASSRLAGPNAGTQYF; CDR3nt: TGTGCCAGCAGCAGGCTAGCGGGACCCAATGCGGGGACCCAGTACTTC
d_gene: .; abundance: .; v_gene: TRBV27; j_gene: TRBJ2-3; CDR3aa: CASSSRDSADTQYF; CDR3nt: TGTGCCAGCAGTTCCAGGGATTCCGCAGATACGCAGTATTTT
d_gene: TRBD1; abundance: .; v_gene: TRBV30; j_gene: TRBJ2-7; CDR3aa: CAWSRTGGYEQYF; CDR3nt: TGTGCCTGGAGTCGGACAGGGGGGTACGAGCAGTACTTC
d_gene: TRBD2; abundance: .; v_gene: TRBV19; j_gene: TRBJ2-1; CDR3aa: CATSSGRQYEQFF; CDR3nt: TGTGCCACCTCTAGCGGGAGACAGTATGAGCAGTTCTTC
d_gene: .; abundance: .; v_gene: TRBV19; j_gene: TRBJ2-7; CDR3aa: CASSPRDWTYEQYF; CDR3nt: TGTGCCAGTAGTCCCCGGGACTGGACCTACGAGCAGTACTTC
d_gene: .; abundance: .; v_gene: TRBV27; j_gene: TRBJ2-5; CDR3aa: CASRPNGLEGETQYF; CDR3nt: TGTGCCAGCAGACCGAACGGCTTGGAGGGGGAGACCCAGTACTTC
d_gene: .; abundance: medium-sized; v_gene: TRBV30; j_gene: TRBJ1-2; CDR3aa: CAWMGGLNYGYTF; CDR3nt: TGTGCCTGGATGGGAGGGCTGAACTATGGCTACACCTTC
d_gene: .; abundance: .; v_gene: TRBV29-1; j_gene: TRBJ1-1; CDR3aa: CSVVGRDEAFF; CDR3nt: TGCAGCGTTGTGGGCCGCGATGAAGCTTTCTTT
d_gene: .; abundance: .; v_gene: TRBV6-6; j_gene: TRBJ2-7; CDR3aa: CASSWTDSYEQYF; CDR3nt: TGTGCCAGCAGCTGGACAGACTCCTACGAGCAGTACTTC
d_gene: TRBD1; abundance: once; v_gene: TRBV28; j_gene: TRBJ1-5; CDR3aa: CASFRQGHSNQPQHF; CDR3nt: TGTGCCAGCTTCAGACAGGGCCATAGCAATCAGCCCCAGCATTTT
d_gene: TRBD1; abundance: .; v_gene: TRBV25-1; j_gene: TRBJ2-7; CDR3aa: CASRVTGVYEQYF; CDR3nt: TGTGCCAGCAGGGTGACAGGGGTCTACGAGCAGTACTTC
d_gene: .; abundance: .; v_gene: TRBV6-1; j_gene: TRBJ2-7; CDR3aa: CASSERGYEQYF; CDR3nt: TGTGCCAGCAGTGAGAGAGGGTACGAGCAGTACTTC
d_gene: .; abundance: .; v_gene: TRBV15; j_gene: TRBJ2-3; CDR3aa: CATSRTNTDTQYF; CDR3nt: TGTGCCACCAGCCGGACTAACACAGATACGCAGTATTTT
d_gene: .; abundance: .; v_gene: TRBV2; j_gene: TRBJ2-3; CDR3aa: CASFGTSTDTQYF; CDR3nt: TGTGCCAGCTTCGGGACTAGCACAGATACGCAGTATTTT
d_gene: TRBD1; abundance: .; v_gene: TRBV24-1; j_gene: TRBJ1-5; CDR3aa: CATSGNRGGQPQHF; CDR3nt: TGTGCCACCAGTGGGAACAGGGGCGGTCAGCCCCAGCATTTT
d_gene: .; abundance: few; v_gene: TRBV27; j_gene: TRBJ2-6; CDR3aa: CASSFVMGGMLSGANVLTF; CDR3nt: TGTGCCAGCAGTTTCGTGATGGGCGGGATGCTTTCTGGGGCCAACGTCCTGACTTTC
d_gene: .; abundance: once; v_gene: TRBV19; j_gene: TRBJ1-1; CDR3aa: CASSMQGMNTEAFF; CDR3nt: TGTGCCAGTAGTATGCAGGGAATGAACACTGAAGCTTTCTTT
d_gene: TRBD2; abundance: once; v_gene: TRBV28; j_gene: TRBJ2-1; CDR3aa: CASSLLPGLATYNEQFF; CDR3nt: TGTGCCAGCAGTCTTTTACCCGGACTAGCAACCTACAATGAGCAGTTCTTC
d_gene: .; abundance: .; v_gene: TRBV2; j_gene: TRBJ1-3; CDR3aa: CASGGGSGNTIYF; CDR3nt: TGTGCCAGCGGGGGAGGCTCTGGAAACACCATATATTTT
d_gene: TRBD2; abundance: .; v_gene: TRBV5-1; j_gene: TRBJ2-1; CDR3aa: CASSLRLAGVNEQFF; CDR3nt: TGCGCCAGCAGCTTAAGACTAGCGGGAGTCAATGAGCAGTTCTTC
d_gene: .; abundance: .; v_gene: TRBV6-5; j_gene: TRBJ1-1; CDR3aa: CASSRTFMNTEAFF; CDR3nt: TGTGCCAGCAGCCGGACATTCATGAACACTGAAGCTTTCTTT
d_gene: .; abundance: .; v_gene: TRBV7-2; j_gene: TRBJ2-4; CDR3aa: CASSPSGGVAKNIQYF; CDR3nt: TGTGCCAGCAGCCCTTCGGGCGGGGTAGCCAAAAACATTCAGTACTTC
d_gene: .; abundance: .; v_gene: TRBV7-2; j_gene: TRBJ1-5; CDR3aa: CASSLVSGTAPSPQHF; CDR3nt: TGTGCCAGCAGCTTAGTGTCGGGAACGGCTCCTTCGCCCCAGCATTTT
d_gene: TRBD2; abundance: .; v_gene: TRBV15; j_gene: TRBJ2-5; CDR3aa: CATSRLAAKETQYF; CDR3nt: TGTGCCACCAGCAGACTAGCGGCTAAAGAGACCCAGTACTTC
d_gene: TRBD2; abundance: .; v_gene: TRBV6-2/TRBV6-3; j_gene: TRBJ2-6; CDR3aa: CASSYATSGFAGANVLTF; CDR3nt: TGTGCCAGCAGTTACGCGACTAGCGGGTTCGCTGGGGCCAACGTCCTGACTTTC
d_gene: TRBD1; abundance: .; v_gene: TRBV14; j_gene: TRBJ1-1; CDR3aa: CASSLTTGAAEAFF; CDR3nt: TGTGCCAGCAGCCTCACTACAGGGGCGGCTGAAGCTTTCTTT
d_gene: .; abundance: .; v_gene: TRBV6-5; j_gene: TRBJ2-1; CDR3aa: CASTGRLSSYNEQFF; CDR3nt: TGTGCCAGCACTGGGAGGCTCAGCTCCTACAATGAGCAGTTCTTC
d_gene: .; abundance: .; v_gene: TRBV28; j_gene: TRBJ1-2; CDR3aa: CASSTYLRAPGQRGSYTF; CDR3nt: TGTGCCAGCAGTACCTACCTCCGGGCCCCGGGGCAGCGGGGGAGCTACACCTTC
d_gene: .; abundance: few; v_gene: TRBV28; j_gene: TRBJ2-1; CDR3aa: CASRLSYNEQFF; CDR3nt: TGTGCCAGCAGGCTATCCTACAATGAGCAGTTCTTC
d_gene: .; abundance: few; v_gene: TRBV5-5; j_gene: TRBJ2-7; CDR3aa: CASSLELVVYEQYF; CDR3nt: TGTGCCAGCAGCTTGGAATTAGTTGTCTACGAGCAGTACTTC
d_gene: TRBD1; abundance: .; v_gene: TRBV7-2; j_gene: TRBJ1-2; CDR3aa: CASSLAQVTGGLYTF; CDR3nt: TGTGCCAGCAGCTTAGCCCAAGTGACAGGGGGCCTTTACACCTTC
d_gene: .; abundance: few; v_gene: TRBV27; j_gene: TRBJ1-4; CDR3aa: CASSLQGGFGKLFF; CDR3nt: TGTGCCAGCAGCCTACAGGGTGGATTCGGAAAACTGTTTTTT
d_gene: .; abundance: .; v_gene: TRBV28; j_gene: TRBJ1-5; CDR3aa: CASSLGGSGNQPQHF; CDR3nt: TGTGCCAGCAGTTTAGGGGGGTCGGGCAATCAGCCCCAGCATTTT
d_gene: .; abundance: few; v_gene: TRBV2; j_gene: TRBJ2-5; CDR3aa: CASSNRGGEETQYF; CDR3nt: TGTGCCAGCAGTAACAGGGGAGGAGAGGAGACCCAGTACTTC
d_gene: TRBD1; abundance: .; v_gene: TRBV30; j_gene: TRBJ1-5; CDR3aa: CAWSPPIGTATFRQPQHF; CDR3nt: TGTGCCTGGAGTCCCCCTATCGGGACAGCAACTTTCAGGCAGCCCCAGCATTTT
d_gene: TRBD2; abundance: .; v_gene: TRBV19; j_gene: TRBJ2-2; CDR3aa: CASSTSGTSVTGELFF; CDR3nt: TGTGCCAGTAGTACATCCGGGACTAGCGTCACCGGGGAGCTGTTTTTT
d_gene: .; abundance: .; v_gene: TRBV18; j_gene: TRBJ2-3; CDR3aa: CASSANGGDTQYF; CDR3nt: TGTGCCAGCTCAGCGAACGGTGGTGATACGCAGTATTTT
d_gene: TRBD1; abundance: .; v_gene: TRBV7-8; j_gene: TRBJ2-2; CDR3aa: CASSLPTGGTGELFF; CDR3nt: TGTGCCAGCAGCTTACCAACAGGGGGGACCGGGGAGCTGTTTTTT
d_gene: .; abundance: once; v_gene: TRBV20-1; j_gene: TRBJ2-5; CDR3aa: CSAQAQETQYF; CDR3nt: TGCAGTGCTCAGGCACAAGAGACCCAGTACTTC
d_gene: .; abundance: .; v_gene: TRBV6-5; j_gene: TRBJ2-7; CDR3aa: CASRLMDYVGYEQYF; CDR3nt: TGTGCCAGCCGACTCATGGACTACGTCGGGTACGAGCAGTACTTC
d_gene: TRBD1; abundance: few; v_gene: TRBV19; j_gene: TRBJ1-5; CDR3aa: CASSKGRGDRGPQPQHF; CDR3nt: TGTGCCAGTAGTAAGGGGCGTGGGGACAGGGGGCCTCAGCCCCAGCATTTT